A selection of T cell receptor beta chains follows, all from one sample in a study of blood T cell repertoires in COVID-19. Produced via immunoSEQ multiplex PCR; TCRdb's table is partial and in-frame only. The table shows hundreds of thousands of clones, with 85% to 90% occurring only once. Sequenced: PBMCs or T cells enriched from blood (not recorded which). Every receptor here comes from a man aged 18 to 35 who had recovered from COVID-19. Both conserved end residues are part of each CDR3. The D gene is left open where the match is weak.

d_gene: -
v_gene: TRBV28
j_gene: TRBJ2-5
CDR3aa: CASRPGLRGLETQYF

d_gene: -
v_gene: TRBV9
j_gene: TRBJ2-7
CDR3aa: CASSVGGTLSSYEQYF

d_gene: TRBD2
v_gene: TRBV4-1
j_gene: TRBJ2-7
CDR3aa: CASSQDPGGRVSYEQYF

d_gene: TRBD1
v_gene: TRBV5-5
j_gene: TRBJ1-5
CDR3aa: CASSPKTGTSNQPQHF

d_gene: -
v_gene: TRBV5-1
j_gene: TRBJ2-7
CDR3aa: CASSNQRGHEQYF

d_gene: TRBD1
v_gene: TRBV6-5
j_gene: TRBJ2-1
CDR3aa: CASSLGTALYNEQFF

d_gene: -
v_gene: TRBV5-1
j_gene: TRBJ2-7
CDR3aa: CASSPGEVSDEQYF

d_gene: -
v_gene: TRBV2
j_gene: TRBJ1-5
CDR3aa: CASSERRGAQPQHF

d_gene: -
v_gene: TRBV6-2/TRBV6-3
j_gene: TRBJ2-7
CDR3aa: CASSYSKRVNYEQYF

d_gene: TRBD2
v_gene: TRBV7-9
j_gene: TRBJ2-7
CDR3aa: CASSLGLAGAYEQYF

d_gene: -
v_gene: TRBV10-3
j_gene: TRBJ1-5
CDR3aa: CAISDSNQPQHF

d_gene: TRBD2
v_gene: TRBV28
j_gene: TRBJ2-7
CDR3aa: CASRDTSGSSYEQYF

d_gene: TRBD2
v_gene: TRBV4-3
j_gene: TRBJ2-1
CDR3aa: CASSQELAGGPGNEQFF

d_gene: -
v_gene: TRBV4-1
j_gene: TRBJ1-1
CDR3aa: CASSQDDSALLAFF

d_gene: -
v_gene: TRBV12-3/TRBV12-4
j_gene: TRBJ1-2
CDR3aa: CASILRQDYGYTF

d_gene: -
v_gene: TRBV30
j_gene: TRBJ1-2
CDR3aa: CAWSVNSRNYGYTF

d_gene: TRBD1
v_gene: TRBV2
j_gene: TRBJ1-5
CDR3aa: CASSQEGTGGQPQHF

d_gene: -
v_gene: TRBV5-1
j_gene: TRBJ1-4
CDR3aa: CASSLGVNEKLFF

d_gene: -
v_gene: TRBV27
j_gene: TRBJ2-7
CDR3aa: CASSLKGLQILTYEQYF

d_gene: -
v_gene: TRBV2
j_gene: TRBJ1-1
CDR3aa: CASSEARVAFF

d_gene: TRBD1
v_gene: TRBV29-1
j_gene: TRBJ1-5
CDR3aa: CSVQGGGHQPQHF

d_gene: -
v_gene: TRBV28
j_gene: TRBJ2-4
CDR3aa: CASSSFEGDKNIQYF

d_gene: TRBD2
v_gene: TRBV20-1
j_gene: TRBJ2-3
CDR3aa: CSASRTSYTQYF

d_gene: -
v_gene: TRBV27
j_gene: TRBJ2-1
CDR3aa: CASSPGSSYNEQFF

d_gene: -
v_gene: TRBV21-1
j_gene: TRBJ2-3
CDR3aa: CASSRGTSGNVADTQYF

d_gene: TRBD1
v_gene: TRBV28
j_gene: TRBJ2-1
CDR3aa: CASRGRGHEQFF

d_gene: TRBD2
v_gene: TRBV6-5
j_gene: TRBJ2-3
CDR3aa: CASSYSILAGEDTQYF

d_gene: -
v_gene: TRBV28
j_gene: TRBJ1-2
CDR3aa: CASSTGGGRDYGYTF